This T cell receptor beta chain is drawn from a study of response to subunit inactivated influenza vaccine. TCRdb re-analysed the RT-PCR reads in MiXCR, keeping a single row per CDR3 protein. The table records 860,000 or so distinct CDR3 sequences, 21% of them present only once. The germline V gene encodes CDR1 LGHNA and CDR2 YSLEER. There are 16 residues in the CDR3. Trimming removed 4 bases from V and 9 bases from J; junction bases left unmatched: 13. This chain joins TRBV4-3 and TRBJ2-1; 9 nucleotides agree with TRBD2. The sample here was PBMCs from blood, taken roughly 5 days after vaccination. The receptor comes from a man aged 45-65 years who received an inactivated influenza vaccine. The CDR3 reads CASSRGGGGGDVEQFF. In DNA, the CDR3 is TGCGCCAGCAGCCGAGGGGGAGGCGGGGGGGACGTTGAGCAGTTCTTC.